This record looks at one T cell receptor beta chain sequence and its context. Its specificity is not known. CDR3 size: 13 residues. V lost 2 bases to trimming and J lost 1 base, with 6 bases between them. Germline assignment: CDR1 MGHRA and CDR2 YSYEKL. For Graves' hyperthyroidism to be stable, ophthalmopathy could not progress within 18 months. Subjects aged 18 to 65 presented with newly diagnosed hyperthyroidism of less than 2 months' duration. The data stem from a study of T cells in Graves' hyperthyroidism and ophthalmopathy. What was amplified from RNA transcripts were TCR beta CDR3 regions. HTBI primers were employed in a first-round RT-PCR of the TCR CDR3. Each CDR3 protein gets one entry after TCRdb re-called the multiplex PCR reads with MiXCR. The data contain 370,000 or so distinct CDR3 sequences, 20% to 25% of them singletons. Whole-study results and caveats: Using 13 V-J features, a model discriminated ophthalmopathy from stable hyperthyroidism. Also found in blood were most expanded thyroid clonotypes above 0.001.

The specimen was blood. The chain joins TRBV4-1 to TRBJ2-7; D is uncertain. The receptor comes from a man aged 50 to 60 with Graves' hyperthyroidism. CDR3 DNA sequence: TGCGCCAGCAGCCAAACACAGTCCTACGAGCAGTACTTC. Translated, it gives CASSQTQSYEQYF.